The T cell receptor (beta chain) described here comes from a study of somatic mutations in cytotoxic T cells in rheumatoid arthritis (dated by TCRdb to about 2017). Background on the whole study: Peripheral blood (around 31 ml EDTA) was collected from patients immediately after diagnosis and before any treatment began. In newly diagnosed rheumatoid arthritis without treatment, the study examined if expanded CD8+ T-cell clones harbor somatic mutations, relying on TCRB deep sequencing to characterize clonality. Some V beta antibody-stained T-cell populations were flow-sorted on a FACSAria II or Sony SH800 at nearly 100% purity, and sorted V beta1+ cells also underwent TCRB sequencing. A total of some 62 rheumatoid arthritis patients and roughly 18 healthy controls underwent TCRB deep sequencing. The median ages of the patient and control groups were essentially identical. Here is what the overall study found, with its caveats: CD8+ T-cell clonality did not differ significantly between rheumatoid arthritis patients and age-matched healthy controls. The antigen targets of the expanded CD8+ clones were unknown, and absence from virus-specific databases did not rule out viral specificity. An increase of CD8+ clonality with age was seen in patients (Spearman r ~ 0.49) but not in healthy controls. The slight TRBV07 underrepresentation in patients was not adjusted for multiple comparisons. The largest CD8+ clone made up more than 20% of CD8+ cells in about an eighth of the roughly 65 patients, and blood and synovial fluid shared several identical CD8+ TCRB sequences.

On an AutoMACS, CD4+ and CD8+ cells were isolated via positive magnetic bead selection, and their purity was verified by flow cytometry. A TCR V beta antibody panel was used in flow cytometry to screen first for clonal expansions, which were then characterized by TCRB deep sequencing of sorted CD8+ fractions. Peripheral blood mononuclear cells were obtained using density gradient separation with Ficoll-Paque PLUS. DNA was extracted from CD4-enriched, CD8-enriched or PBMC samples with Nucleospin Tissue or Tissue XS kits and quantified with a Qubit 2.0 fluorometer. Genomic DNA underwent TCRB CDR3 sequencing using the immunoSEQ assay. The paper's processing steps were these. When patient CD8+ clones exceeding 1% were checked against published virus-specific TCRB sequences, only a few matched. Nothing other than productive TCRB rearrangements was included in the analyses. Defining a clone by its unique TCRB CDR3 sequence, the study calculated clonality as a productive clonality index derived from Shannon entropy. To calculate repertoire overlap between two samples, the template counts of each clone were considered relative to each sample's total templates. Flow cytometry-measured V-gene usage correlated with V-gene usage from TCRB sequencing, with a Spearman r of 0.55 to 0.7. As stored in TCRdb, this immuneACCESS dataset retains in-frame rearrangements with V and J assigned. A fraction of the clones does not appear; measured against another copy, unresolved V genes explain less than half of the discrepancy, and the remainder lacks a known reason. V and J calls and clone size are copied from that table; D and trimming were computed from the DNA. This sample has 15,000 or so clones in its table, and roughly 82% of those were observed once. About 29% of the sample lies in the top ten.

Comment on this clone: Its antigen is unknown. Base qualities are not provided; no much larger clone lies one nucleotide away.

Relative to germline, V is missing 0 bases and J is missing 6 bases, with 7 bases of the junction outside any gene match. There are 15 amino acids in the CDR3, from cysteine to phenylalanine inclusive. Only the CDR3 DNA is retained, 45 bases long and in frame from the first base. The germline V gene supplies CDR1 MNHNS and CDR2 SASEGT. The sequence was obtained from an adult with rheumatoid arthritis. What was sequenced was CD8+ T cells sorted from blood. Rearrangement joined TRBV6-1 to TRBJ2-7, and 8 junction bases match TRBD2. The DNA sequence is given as TGTGCCAGCAGTGAAGCAGGCGGGGGGAGGGCCGAGCAGTACTTC. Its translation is CASSEAGGGRAEQYF.